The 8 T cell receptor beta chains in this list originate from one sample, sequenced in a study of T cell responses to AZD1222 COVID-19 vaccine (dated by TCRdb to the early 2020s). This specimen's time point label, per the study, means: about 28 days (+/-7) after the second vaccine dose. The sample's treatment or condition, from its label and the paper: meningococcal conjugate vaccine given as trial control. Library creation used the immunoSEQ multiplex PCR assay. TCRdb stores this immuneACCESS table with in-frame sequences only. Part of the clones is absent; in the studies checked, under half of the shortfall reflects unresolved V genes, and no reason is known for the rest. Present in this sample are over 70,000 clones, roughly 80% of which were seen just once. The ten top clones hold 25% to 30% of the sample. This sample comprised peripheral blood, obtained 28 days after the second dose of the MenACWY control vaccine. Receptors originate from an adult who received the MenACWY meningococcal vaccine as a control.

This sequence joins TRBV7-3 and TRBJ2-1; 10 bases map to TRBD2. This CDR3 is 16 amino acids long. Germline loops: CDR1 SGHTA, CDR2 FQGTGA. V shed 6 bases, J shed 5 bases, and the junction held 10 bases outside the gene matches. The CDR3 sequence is CASSLGLAVNNNEQFF. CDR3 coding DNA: TGTGCCAGCAGTCTCGGACTAGCGGTGAATAACAATGAGCAGTTCTTC.

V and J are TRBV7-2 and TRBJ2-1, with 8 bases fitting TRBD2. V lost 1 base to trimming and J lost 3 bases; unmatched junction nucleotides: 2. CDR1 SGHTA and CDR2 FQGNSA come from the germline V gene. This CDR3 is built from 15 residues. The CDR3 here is CASSLGLAGYNEQFF. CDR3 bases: TGTGCCAGCAGCTTAGGCCTAGCGGGCTACAATGAGCAGTTCTTC.

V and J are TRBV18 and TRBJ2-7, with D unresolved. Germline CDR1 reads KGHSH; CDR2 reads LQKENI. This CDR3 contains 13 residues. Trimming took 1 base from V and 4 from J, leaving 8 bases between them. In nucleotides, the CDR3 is TGTGCCAGCTCACCACGGCAAGTGTACGAGCAGTACTTC. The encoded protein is CASSPRQVYEQYF.

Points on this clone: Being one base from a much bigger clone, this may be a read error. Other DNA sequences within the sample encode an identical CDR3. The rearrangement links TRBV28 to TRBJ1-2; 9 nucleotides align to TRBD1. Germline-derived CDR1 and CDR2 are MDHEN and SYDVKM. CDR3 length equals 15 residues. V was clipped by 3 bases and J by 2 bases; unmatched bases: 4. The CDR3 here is CASSLGTGWNYGYTF. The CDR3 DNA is TGTGCCAGCAGTTTGGGGACAGGGTGGAACTATGGCTACACCTTC.

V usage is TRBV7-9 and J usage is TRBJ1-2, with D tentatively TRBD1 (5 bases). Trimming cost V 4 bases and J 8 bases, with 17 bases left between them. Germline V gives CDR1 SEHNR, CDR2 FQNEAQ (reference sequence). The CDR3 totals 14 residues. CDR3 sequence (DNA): TGTGCCAGCAGCTCGGGACTTCCAATGGTGGGCTACACCTTC. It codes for CASSSGLPMVGYTF. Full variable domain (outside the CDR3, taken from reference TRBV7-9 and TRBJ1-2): DTGVSQNPRHKITKRGQNVTFRCDPISEHNRLYWYRQTLGQGPEFLTYFQNEAQLEKSRLLSDRFSAERPKGSFSTLEIQRTEQGDSAMYLCASSSGLPMVGYTFGSGTRLTVV.

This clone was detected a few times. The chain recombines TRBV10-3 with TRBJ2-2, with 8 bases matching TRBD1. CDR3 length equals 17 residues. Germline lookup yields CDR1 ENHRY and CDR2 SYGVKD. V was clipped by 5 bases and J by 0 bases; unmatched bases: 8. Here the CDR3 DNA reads TGTGCCATCAGTACTGGCAGGGGGCGGGCGAACACCGGGGAGCTGTTTTTT. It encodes CAISTGRGRANTGELFF.

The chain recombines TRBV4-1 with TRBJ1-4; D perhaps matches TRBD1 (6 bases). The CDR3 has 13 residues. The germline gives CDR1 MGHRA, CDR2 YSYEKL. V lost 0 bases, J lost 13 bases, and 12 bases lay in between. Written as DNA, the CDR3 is TGCGCCAGCAGCCAAGATATTCCAGGGGCACTGTTTTTT. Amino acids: CASSQDIPGALFF.

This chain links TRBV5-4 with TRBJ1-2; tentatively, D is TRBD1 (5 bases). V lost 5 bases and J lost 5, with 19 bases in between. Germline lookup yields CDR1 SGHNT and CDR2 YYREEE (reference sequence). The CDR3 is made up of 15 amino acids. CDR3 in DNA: TGTGCCAGCAGACCCGGGGGAGACAGCTTTTATGGCTACACCTTC. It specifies CASRPGGDSFYGYTF.